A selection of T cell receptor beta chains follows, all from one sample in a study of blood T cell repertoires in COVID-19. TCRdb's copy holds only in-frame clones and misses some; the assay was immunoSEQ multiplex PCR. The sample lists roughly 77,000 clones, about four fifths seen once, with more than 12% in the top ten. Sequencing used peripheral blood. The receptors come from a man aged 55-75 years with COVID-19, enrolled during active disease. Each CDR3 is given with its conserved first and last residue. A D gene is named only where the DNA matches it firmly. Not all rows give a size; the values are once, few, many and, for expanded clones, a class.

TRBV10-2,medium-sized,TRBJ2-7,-,TGCGCCAGCGGTGAAAGCGTAACCTACGAGCAGTACTTC,CASGESVTYEQYF
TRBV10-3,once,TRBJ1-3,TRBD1,TGTGCCATCAGTGAATTAACAGGGGACACCATATATTTT,CAISELTGDTIYF
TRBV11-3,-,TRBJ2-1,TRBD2,TGTGCCAGCAGCTTAGGTAGCGGGAGTCCCTACAATGAGCAGTTCTTC,CASSLGSGSPYNEQFF
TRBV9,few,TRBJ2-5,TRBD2,TGTGCCAGCAGCCCCGGCGGGGGACGGACACATCCGGGGGCCCAGTACTTC,CASSPGGGRTHPGAQYF
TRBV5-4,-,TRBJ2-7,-,TGTGCCAGCAATAGGGGCGGCGGATACGAGCAGTACTTC,CASNRGGGYEQYF
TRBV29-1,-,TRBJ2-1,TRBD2,TGCAGCGTACTAGCGGGGGACTCCTACAATGAGCAGTTCTTC,CSVLAGDSYNEQFF
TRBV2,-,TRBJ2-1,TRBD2,TGTGCCAGTGGGGGAGGACTAGCGGGAGTGCGTGAGCAGTTCTTC,CASGGGLAGVREQFF
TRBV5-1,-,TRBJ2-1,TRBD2,TGCGCCAGCAGGTTTCTAGCGGGGAACGATGAGCAGTTCTTC,CASRFLAGNDEQFF
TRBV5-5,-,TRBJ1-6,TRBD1,TGTGCCAGCAGCTTGACAGGGGGCCACCAAAATTCACCCCTCCACTTT,CASSLTGGHQNSPLHF
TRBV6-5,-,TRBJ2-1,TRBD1,TGTGCCAGCAGACCGGGACAGGCCTACAATGAGCAGTTCTTC,CASRPGQAYNEQFF
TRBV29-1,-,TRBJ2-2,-,TGCAGCGTTGAATGGGGGGGCGCGTTAGACCCCGGGGAGCTGTTTTTT,CSVEWGGALDPGELFF
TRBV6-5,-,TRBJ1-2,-,TGTGCCAGCAGCAAATCGGGGGGGGACTATGGCTACACCTTC,CASSKSGGDYGYTF
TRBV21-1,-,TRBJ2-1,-,TGTGCCAGCAGCAAAGAGCCAGCGGACTATTACAATGAGCAGTTCTTC,CASSKEPADYYNEQFF
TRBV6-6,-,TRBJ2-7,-,TGTGCCAGCAGTTACGAGGGATCAGGGAGGTACGAGCAGTACTTC,CASSYEGSGRYEQYF
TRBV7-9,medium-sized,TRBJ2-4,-,TGTGCCAGCAGCCTCCGGTACATTCAGTACTTC,CASSLRYIQYF
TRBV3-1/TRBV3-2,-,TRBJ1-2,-,TGTGCCAGCAGCCCCCCTTCGGGGTTTTATGGCTACACCTTC,CASSPPSGFYGYTF
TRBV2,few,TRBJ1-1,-,TGTGCCAGCAGTGTTTACAGCCTGGCTTTCTTT,CASSVYSLAFF
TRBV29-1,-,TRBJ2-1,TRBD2,TGCAGCGTTGTTGGGAGGGCCCCCTACAATGAGCAGTTCTTC,CSVVGRAPYNEQFF
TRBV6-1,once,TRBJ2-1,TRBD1,TGTGCCAGCAGTGATCGGCAGGGGGTGGATGAGCAGTTCTTC,CASSDRQGVDEQFF
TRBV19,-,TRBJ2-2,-,TGTGCCAGTAGTACGCAGATGGGGCGTTTAATCGGGGAGCTGTTTTTT,CASSTQMGRLIGELFF
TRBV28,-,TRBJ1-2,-,TGTGCCAGCGATACAAGCGGGAAAGTACTTGGCTACACCTTC,CASDTSGKVLGYTF
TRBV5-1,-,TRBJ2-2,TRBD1,TGCGCCAGCAGCTTGAACGGGGACAGGGACGAGCTGTTTTTT,CASSLNGDRDELFF
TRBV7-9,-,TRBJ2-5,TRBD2,TGTGCCAGCAGCTCTGGCGGGGGAGTGGACGCTAAAGAGACCCAGTACTTC,CASSSGGGVDAKETQYF
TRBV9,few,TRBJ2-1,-,TGTGCCAGCAGCCCTGGACTGTCCTTCGGAGAGCAGTTCTTC,CASSPGLSFGEQFF
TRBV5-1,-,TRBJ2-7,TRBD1,TGCGCCAGCAGCCCAACCGGGACAGGGTCTTCCTACGAGCAGTACTTC,CASSPTGTGSSYEQYF
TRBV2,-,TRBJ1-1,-,TGTGCCAGCAGCATACAGGGCTACTCTGAAGCTTTCTTT,CASSIQGYSEAFF
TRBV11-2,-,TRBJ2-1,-,TGTGCCAGCAGCCCAGAGGGGGATTGGTACAATGAGCAGTTCTTC,CASSPEGDWYNEQFF
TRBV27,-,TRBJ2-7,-,TGTGCCAGCAGTCGAGACGGGGGTTACGAGCAGTACTTC,CASSRDGGYEQYF
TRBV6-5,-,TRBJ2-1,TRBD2,TGTGCCAGCAGCCTTACTAGCGGGCCCTACAATGAGCAGTTCTTC,CASSLTSGPYNEQFF
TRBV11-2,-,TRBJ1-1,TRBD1,TGTGCCAGCAGCCCGGGACAGGGGATCTACACTGAAGCTTTCTTT,CASSPGQGIYTEAFF
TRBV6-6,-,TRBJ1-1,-,TGTGCCAGCGGTCAGGGAGACGACACTGAAGCTTTCTTT,CASGQGDDTEAFF
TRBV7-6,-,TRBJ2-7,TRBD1,TGTGCCAGCAGCTTACAGGGGGACTCCTACGAGCAGTACTTC,CASSLQGDSYEQYF
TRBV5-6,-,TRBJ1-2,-,TGTGCCAGCAGGGGGGGCTATGGCTACACCTTC,CASRGGYGYTF
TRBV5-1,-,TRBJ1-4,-,TGCGCCAGCAGCTTGGAGAGGGCGGTTAATGAAAAACTGTTTTTT,CASSLERAVNEKLFF
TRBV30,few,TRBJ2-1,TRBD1,TGTGCCTGGAGTGTCGGACAGGGGGCGAATGAGCAGTTCTTC,CAWSVGQGANEQFF
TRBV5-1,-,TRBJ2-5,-,TGCGCCAGCAGCTTGTTCGGGGATCCCGAGACCCAGTACTTC,CASSLFGDPETQYF
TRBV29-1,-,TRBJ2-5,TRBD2,TGCAGCGTGGAAGGGGAGGGTAGAGAGACCCAGTACTTC,CSVEGEGRETQYF
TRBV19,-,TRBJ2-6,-,TGTGCCAGTAGTATAGCGGCAGGGGCCACCTCTGGGGCCAACGTCCTGACTTTC,CASSIAAGATSGANVLTF
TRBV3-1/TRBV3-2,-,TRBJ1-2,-,TGTGCCAGCAGCCAAAGTTACAGCGGGATTTGGGGCTACACCTTC,CASSQSYSGIWGYTF
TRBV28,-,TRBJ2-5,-,TGTGCCAGCAGTTTAGGAGGGAGGGAGACCCAGTACTTC,CASSLGGRETQYF
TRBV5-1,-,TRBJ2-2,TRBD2,TGCGCCACCGAACGGGGACCTAGCGGGAGTATCACCGGGGAGCTGTTTTTT,CATERGPSGSITGELFF
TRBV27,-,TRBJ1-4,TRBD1,TGTGCCAGCAGTTTAGCCCGGACAGGGGGCGAAAAACTGTTTTTT,CASSLARTGGEKLFF
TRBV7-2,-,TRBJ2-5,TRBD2,TGTGCCAGCAGCTCGACTAGCGGGGGGATTCAAGAGACCCAGTACTTC,CASSSTSGGIQETQYF
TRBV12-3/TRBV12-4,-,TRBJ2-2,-,TGTGCCAGCAGTTTCGACGGGACCGGGGAGCTGTTTTTT,CASSFDGTGELFF
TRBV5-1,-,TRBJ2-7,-,TGCGCCAGCAGCTTGGAAGGGAGCGAGCAGTACTTC,CASSLEGSEQYF
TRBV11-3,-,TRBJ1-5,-,TGTGCCAGCAGCCCCTTCCCCGGTCAGCCCCAGCATTTT,CASSPFPGQPQHF
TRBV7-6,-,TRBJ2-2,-,TGTGCCAGCAGCGATTTCCTCCTAGGGGGTGCCGGGGAGCTGTTTTTT,CASSDFLLGGAGELFF
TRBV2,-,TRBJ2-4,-,TGTGCCAGCAGTGAAGCCGGACTATTCGGTCAGTACTTC,CASSEAGLFGQYF
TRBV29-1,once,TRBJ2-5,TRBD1,TGCAGCGCCAAGGAGACAGGGGGCGAGACCCAGTACTTC,CSAKETGGETQYF
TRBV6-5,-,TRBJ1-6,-,TGTGCCAGCACCGCAGGACAGACCAATTCACCCCTCCACTTT,CASTAGQTNSPLHF
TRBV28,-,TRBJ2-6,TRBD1,TGTGCCAGCAGTTCCCCCCCTGGGACAGGGACTGGGGCCAACGTCCTGACTTTC,CASSSPPGTGTGANVLTF
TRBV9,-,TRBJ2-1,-,TGTGCCAGCAGCGTAGACCGGGGATCCTACAATGAGCAGTTCTTC,CASSVDRGSYNEQFF
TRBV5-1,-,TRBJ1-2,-,TGCGCCAGCAGCTTGGCCTTTGGGAGCTCCTATGGCTACACCTTC,CASSLAFGSSYGYTF
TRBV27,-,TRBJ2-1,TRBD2,TGTGCCAGCAGTGGACTACTAGCGGGGCTCCACTCCTACAATGAGCAGTTCTTC,CASSGLLAGLHSYNEQFF